This T cell receptor (beta chain) originates from a study of CD8 T cells in ankylosing spondylitis. General study points: Seemingly distinctive of ankylosing spondylitis blood was a TCR beta motif formed by eight highly homologous variants. Clones that were linked to disease were CD8+ and were relatively rare in peripheral blood. Existing reports had already noted some motif variants in reactive arthritis synovial fluid and blood. The authors reported significant enrichment of disease-linked clones in matched ankylosing spondylitis synovial fluid.

This clonotype was seen a handful of times. Its antigen is undetermined. Generation of TCR beta libraries employed quantitative 5'-RACE incorporating molecular barcodes. TCRdb used MiXCR to reprocess the 5' RACE reads, holding one entry per CDR3 protein. The sample includes 200,000 to 250,000 distinct CDR3 sequences, 18% of them seen just once. Trimming stripped 0 bases from V and 6 bases from J, with 8 bases between. This CDR3 region has 13 residues. CDR1 is DFQATT and CDR2 is SNEGSKA in the germline V gene (reference sequence). The TCR sequence derives from a male donor with ankylosing spondylitis. Sequenced sample: blood, either unsorted or a sorted T cell fraction (not recorded which). The rearrangement joins TRBV20-1 to TRBJ2-2; D gene uncertain. The CDR3 sequence is CSARDGVAGELFF. The CDR3 DNA is TGCAGTGCTAGAGATGGGGTGGCCGGGGAGCTGTTTTTT.